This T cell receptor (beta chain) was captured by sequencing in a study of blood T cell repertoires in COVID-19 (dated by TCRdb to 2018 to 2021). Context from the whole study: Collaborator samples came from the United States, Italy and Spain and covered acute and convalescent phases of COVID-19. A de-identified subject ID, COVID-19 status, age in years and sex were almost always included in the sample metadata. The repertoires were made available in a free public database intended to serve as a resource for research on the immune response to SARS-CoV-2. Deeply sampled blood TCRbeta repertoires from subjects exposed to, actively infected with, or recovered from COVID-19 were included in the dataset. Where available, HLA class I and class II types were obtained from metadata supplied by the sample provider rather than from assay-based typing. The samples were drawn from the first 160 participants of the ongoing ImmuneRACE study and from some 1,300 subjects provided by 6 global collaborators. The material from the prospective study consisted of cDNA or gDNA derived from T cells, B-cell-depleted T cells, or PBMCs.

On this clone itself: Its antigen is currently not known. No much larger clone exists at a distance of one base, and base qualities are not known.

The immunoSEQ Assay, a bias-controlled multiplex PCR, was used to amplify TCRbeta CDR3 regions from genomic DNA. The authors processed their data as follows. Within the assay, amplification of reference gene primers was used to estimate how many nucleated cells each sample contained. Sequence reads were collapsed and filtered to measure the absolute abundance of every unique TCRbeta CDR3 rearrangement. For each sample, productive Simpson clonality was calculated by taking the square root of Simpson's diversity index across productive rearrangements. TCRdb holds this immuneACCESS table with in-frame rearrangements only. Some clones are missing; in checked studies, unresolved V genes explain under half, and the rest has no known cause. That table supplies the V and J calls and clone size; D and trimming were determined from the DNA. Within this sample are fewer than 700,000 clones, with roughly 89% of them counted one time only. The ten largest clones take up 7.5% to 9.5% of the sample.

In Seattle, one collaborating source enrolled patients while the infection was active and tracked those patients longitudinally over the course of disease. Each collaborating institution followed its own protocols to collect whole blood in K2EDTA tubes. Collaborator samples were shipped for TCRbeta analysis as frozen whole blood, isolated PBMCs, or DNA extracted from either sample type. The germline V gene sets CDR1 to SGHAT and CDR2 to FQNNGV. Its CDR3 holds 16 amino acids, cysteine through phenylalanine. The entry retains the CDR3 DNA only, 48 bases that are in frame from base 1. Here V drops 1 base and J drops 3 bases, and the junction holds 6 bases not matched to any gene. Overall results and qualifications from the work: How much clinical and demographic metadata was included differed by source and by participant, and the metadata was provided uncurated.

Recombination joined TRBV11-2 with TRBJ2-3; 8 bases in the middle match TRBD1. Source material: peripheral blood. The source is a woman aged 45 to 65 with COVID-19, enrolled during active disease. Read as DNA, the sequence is TGTGCCAGCAGCTTAGGGACCGGACAGGGAACAGATACGCAGTATTTT. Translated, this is CASSLGTGQGTDTQYF. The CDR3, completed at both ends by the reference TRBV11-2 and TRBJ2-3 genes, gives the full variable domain EAGVAQSPRYKIIEKRQSVAFWCNPISGHATLYWYQQILGQGPKLLIQFQNNGVVDDSQLPKDRFSAERLKGVDSTLKIQPAKLEDSAVYLCASSLGTGQGTDTQYFGPGTRLTVL.